Below are 10 T cell receptor beta chains sequenced from a single sample in a study of blood T cell repertoires in COVID-19. Profiled with immunoSEQ multiplex PCR; TCRdb holds only in-frame clones, not every one. The sample has 300,000 to 400,000 clones, around 87% seen once. The sample consisted of peripheral blood. The origin of the receptors is a human donor in a cohort sampled during active COVID-19.

The rearrangement links TRBV11-2 to TRBJ2-1, with a tentative D call TRBD2 (6 bases). The CDR3 covers 13 residues. V lost 6 bases to trimming and J lost 9 bases, with 15 bases between them. CDR1 SGHAT and CDR2 FQNNGV come from the germline V gene. The chain's CDR3 is CASRETSRGEQFF. CDR3 in DNA: TGTGCCAGCAGGGAGACTAGTCGGGGTGAGCAGTTCTTC.

V gene TRBV7-9 combines with J gene TRBJ1-2; D gene ambiguous. Germline loops: CDR1 SEHNR, CDR2 FQNEAQ (reference sequence). This CDR3 contains 13 residues. V was clipped by 4 bases and J by 4 bases, with 10 bases between them. This CDR3 reads CASSSGMAYGYTF. CDR3 coding DNA: TGTGCCAGCAGCTCGGGGATGGCCTATGGCTACACCTTC. The complete variable domain, with remaining parts taken from reference TRBV7-9 and TRBJ1-2, reads DTGVSQNPRHKITKRGQNVTFRCDPISEHNRLYWYRQTLGQGPEFLTYFQNEAQLEKSRLLSDRFSAERPKGSFSTLEIQRTEQGDSAMYLCASSSGMAYGYTFGSGTRLTVV.

DNA of the CDR3: TGCGCCAGCAGCTTAACGATCGGACAGGGGGAATTTTACGAGCAGTACTTC. It yields the protein CASSLTIGQGEFYEQYF. The chain couples TRBV5-1 to TRBJ2-7; TRBD1 agrees at 10 bases. Germline assignment: CDR1 SGHRS and CDR2 YFSETQ. This CDR3 comprises 17 residues. The trim removed 2 bases at V and 4 bases at J, leaving 12 bases unmatched.

V usage is TRBV19 and J usage is TRBJ2-1, with a possible D match to TRBD2 (6 bases). CDR1 LNHDA and CDR2 SQIVND come from the germline V gene (reference sequence). V lost 0 bases, J lost 9 bases, and 12 bases lay in between. There are 14 residues in the CDR3. Here the CDR3 DNA reads TGTGCCAGTAGTATAGATACGGGAGAAGGTGAGCAGTTCTTC. Translated: CASSIDTGEGEQFF.

The chain carries TRBV6-6 and TRBJ1-1; D perhaps matches TRBD1 (5 bases). The length of the CDR3 is 14 residues. CDR1 MNHNY and CDR2 SVGAGI come from the germline V gene (reference sequence). The V end was cut by 6 bases, the J end by 2 bases, with 13 bases between. The CDR3 region is CASSGSGGNTEAFF. The CDR3 DNA reads TGTGCCAGCAGCGGATCCGGGGGAAACACTGAAGCTTTCTTT.

CDR3 nucleotides: TGTGCCAGCAGCTTAAGCGGGAGGGATGAAGATACGCAGTATTTT. Translation: CASSLSGRDEDTQYF. The V and J genes are TRBV7-3 and TRBJ2-3; 9 bases agree with TRBD2. The CDR3 is made up of 15 amino acids. V shed 1 base and J 5 bases; nucleotides not matched to a gene: 4. The germline CDR1 and CDR2 sequences are SGHTA and FQGTGA.

J is TRBJ2-7 and V is TRBV27; 9 positions agree with TRBD1. Germline CDR1 and CDR2: MNHEY and SMNVEV (reference sequence). V shed 6 bases, J shed 5 bases, and the junction held 8 bases outside the gene matches. This CDR3 spans 14 amino acids. This CDR3 is CASSPLGTGNEQYF. The DNA of the CDR3 is TGTGCCAGCAGCCCCCTGGGGACAGGGAACGAGCAGTACTTC.

This clone has only a few counts. The V gene is TRBV18, the J gene TRBJ2-7; 8 nucleotides align to TRBD2. The CDR3 covers 16 residues. Germline-derived CDR1 and CDR2 are KGHSH and LQKENI. V gave up 2 bases and J gave up 0 bases; unmatched junction bases: 6. The CDR3 loop is CASSPVRGVPSYEQYF. The CDR3, as DNA: TGTGCCAGCTCACCAGTGCGGGGGGTTCCCTCCTACGAGCAGTACTTC.

This clone occurred once. The chain carries TRBV28 and TRBJ2-3; D possibly corresponds to TRBD2 (5 bases). V was cut by 4 bases and J by 0 bases, with 8 bases left in between. CDR3 length: 14 amino acids. CDR1 MDHEN and CDR2 SYDVKM come from the germline V gene. Here the CDR3 DNA reads TGTGCCAGCAGTTGGGAGTATAGCACAGATACGCAGTATTTT. Residues: CASSWEYSTDTQYF.

V and J are TRBV24-1 and TRBJ2-3; 7 bases fit TRBD1. Unmatched junction bases numbered 8, after V lost 4 bases and J lost 2 bases. There are 16 residues in the CDR3. Germline V gene data show CDR1 as KGHDR and CDR2 as SFDVKD. The CDR3 bases are TGTGCCACCAGTGAGCCCGGGACAGAGTCCACAGATACGCAGTATTTT. Amino acids: CATSEPGTESTDTQYF.